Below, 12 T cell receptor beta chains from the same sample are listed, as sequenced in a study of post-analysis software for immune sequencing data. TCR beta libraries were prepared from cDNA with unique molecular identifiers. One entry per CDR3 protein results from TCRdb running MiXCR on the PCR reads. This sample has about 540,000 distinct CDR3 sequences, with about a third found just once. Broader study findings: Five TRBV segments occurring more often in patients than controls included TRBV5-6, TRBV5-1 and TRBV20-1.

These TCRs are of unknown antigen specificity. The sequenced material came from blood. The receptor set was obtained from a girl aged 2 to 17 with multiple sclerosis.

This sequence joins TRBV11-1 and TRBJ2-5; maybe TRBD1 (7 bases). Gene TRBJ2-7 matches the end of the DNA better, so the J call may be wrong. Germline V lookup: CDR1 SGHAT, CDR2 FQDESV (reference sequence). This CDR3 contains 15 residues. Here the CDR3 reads CASSSVTGRRNEQYF. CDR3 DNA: TGTGCCAGCAGCTCTGTGACAGGGAGGCGAAACGAGCAGTACTTC.

The CDR3 loop reads CASSYSGNMQYF. The CDR3 DNA is TGTGCCAGCAGTTACTCAGGGAATATGCAGTACTTC. The rearrangement joins TRBV6-6 to TRBJ2-4; D is undetermined. V lost 0 bases to trimming and J lost 13 bases, with 10 bases between them. Germline CDR1 is MNHNY and CDR2 is SVGAGI (reference sequence). This CDR3 is built from 12 residues.

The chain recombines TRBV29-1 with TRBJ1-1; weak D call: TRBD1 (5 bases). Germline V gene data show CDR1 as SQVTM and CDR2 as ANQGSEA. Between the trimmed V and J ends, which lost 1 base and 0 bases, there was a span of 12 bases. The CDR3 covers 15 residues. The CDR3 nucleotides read TGCAGCGTTGAAGCCCCGGACACGTTGAACACTGAAGCTTTCTTT. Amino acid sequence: CSVEAPDTLNTEAFF.

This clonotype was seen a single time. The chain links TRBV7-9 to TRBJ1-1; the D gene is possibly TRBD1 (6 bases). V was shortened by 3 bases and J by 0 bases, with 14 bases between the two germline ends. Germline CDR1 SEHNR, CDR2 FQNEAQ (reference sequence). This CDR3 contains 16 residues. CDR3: CASSFTGHLMNTEAFF. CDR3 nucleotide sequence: TGTGCCAGCAGCTTCACGGGACACCTCATGAACACTGAAGCTTTCTTT.

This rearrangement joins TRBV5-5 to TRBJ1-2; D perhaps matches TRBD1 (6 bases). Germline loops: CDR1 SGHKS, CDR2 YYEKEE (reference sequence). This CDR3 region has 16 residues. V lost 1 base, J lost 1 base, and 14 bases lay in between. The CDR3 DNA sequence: TGTGCCAGCAGCTTGCAGCAGGGGAGCGATAACTATGGCTACACCTTC. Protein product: CASSLQQGSDNYGYTF.

For the CDR3, the DNA is TGCAGTGCTACCCATACAGGGAACACAGATACGCAGTATTTT. Its protein is CSATHTGNTDTQYF. J is TRBJ2-3 and V is TRBV20-1; TRBD1 might be the D (6 bases). The germline V gene encodes CDR1 DFQATT and CDR2 SNEGSKA (reference sequence). V lost 4 bases to trimming and J lost 2 bases, with 13 bases between them. CDR3 length: 14 residues.

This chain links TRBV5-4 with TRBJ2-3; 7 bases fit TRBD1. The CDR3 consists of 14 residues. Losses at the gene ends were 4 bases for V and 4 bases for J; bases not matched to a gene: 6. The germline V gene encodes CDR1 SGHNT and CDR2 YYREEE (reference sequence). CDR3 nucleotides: TGTGCCAGCAGCGCCCAACAGGGGTCAGATACGCAGTATTTT. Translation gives CASSAQQGSDTQYF.

The CDR3 DNA reads as TGTGCCAGCAGCCGGATTAGCGGGGGGGCGCAGTATTTT. Encoded protein: CASSRISGGAQYF. The chain recombines TRBV9 with TRBJ2-3, with 11 bases matching TRBD2. Germline assignment: CDR1 SGDLS and CDR2 YYNGEE. Unmatched junction bases numbered 5, after V lost 4 bases and J lost 10 bases. The CDR3 spans 13 residues.

CDR3 loop: CASSQEEGQGFGNEQFF. As DNA, the CDR3 is TGCGCCAGCAGCCAAGAAGAAGGCCAGGGTTTTGGCAATGAGCAGTTCTTC. The V and J genes are TRBV4-1 and TRBJ2-1; a possible D gene is TRBD1 (5 bases). CDR1 is MGHRA, CDR2 YSYEKL, per germline. The CDR3 has 17 residues. Trimming shortened V by 0 bases and J by 6 bases, and 18 bases separated the two germline ends.

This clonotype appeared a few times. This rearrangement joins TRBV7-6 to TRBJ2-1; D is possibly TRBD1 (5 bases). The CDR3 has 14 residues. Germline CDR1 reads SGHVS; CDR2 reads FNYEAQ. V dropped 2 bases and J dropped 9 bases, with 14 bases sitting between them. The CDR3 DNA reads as TGTGCCAGCAGCTTACTCTCTAGGGGCGGTGAGCAGTTCTTC. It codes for CASSLLSRGGEQFF.

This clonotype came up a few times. The CDR3 nucleotides read TGCAGCGCTCTTGAGGGGCGAGATGAAGCTTTCTTT. Its translation: CSALEGRDEAFF. J is TRBJ1-1 and V is TRBV29-1; D might be TRBD1 (5 bases). Per the germline V gene, CDR1 is SQVTM and CDR2 is ANQGSEA. V gave up 7 bases and J gave up 7 bases, with 16 bases separating them. The CDR3 runs 12 residues.

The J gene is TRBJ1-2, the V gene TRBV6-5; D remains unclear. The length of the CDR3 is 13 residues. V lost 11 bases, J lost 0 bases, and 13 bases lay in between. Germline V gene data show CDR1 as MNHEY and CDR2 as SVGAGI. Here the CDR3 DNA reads TGTGCCGATGGGAGCCTATCTAACTATGGCTACACCTTC. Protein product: CADGSLSNYGYTF.